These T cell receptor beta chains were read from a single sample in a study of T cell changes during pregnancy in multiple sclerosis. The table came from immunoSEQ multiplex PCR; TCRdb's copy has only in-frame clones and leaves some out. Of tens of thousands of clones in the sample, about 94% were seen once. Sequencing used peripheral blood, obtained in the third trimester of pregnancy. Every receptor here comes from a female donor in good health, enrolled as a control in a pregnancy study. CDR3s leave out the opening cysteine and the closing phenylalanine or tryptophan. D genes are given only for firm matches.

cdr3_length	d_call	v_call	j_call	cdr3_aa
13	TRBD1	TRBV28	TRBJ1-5	ASRKNDRGVQPQH
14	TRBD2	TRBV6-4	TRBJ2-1	ASGAGSGRAGNEQF
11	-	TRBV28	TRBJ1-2	ASTPGGNYGYT
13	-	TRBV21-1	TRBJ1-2	ASSKEGDRVKGYT
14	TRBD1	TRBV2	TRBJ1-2	ASRLFRDRDGYGYT
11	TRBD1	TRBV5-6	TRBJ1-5	ASSLQGGQPQH
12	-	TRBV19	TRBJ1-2	ASSMSSANYGYT
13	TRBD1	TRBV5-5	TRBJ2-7	ASSLVGTGSYEQY
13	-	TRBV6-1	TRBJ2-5	ASSEVWDNRETQY
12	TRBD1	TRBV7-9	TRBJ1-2	ASSRQQGSYGYT
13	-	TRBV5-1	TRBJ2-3	ASSPADLMGDTQY
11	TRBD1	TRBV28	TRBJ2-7	ASSSGQGDEQY
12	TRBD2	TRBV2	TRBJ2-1	ASSVREGRTEQF
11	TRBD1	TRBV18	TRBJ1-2	ASSHDREVGYT
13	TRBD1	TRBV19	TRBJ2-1	ASAPLTGTYNEQF
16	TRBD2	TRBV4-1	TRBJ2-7	ASSQEPGLARNDDEQY
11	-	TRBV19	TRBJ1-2	ASSMVQTYGYT
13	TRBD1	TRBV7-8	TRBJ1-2	ASRAIRGLDYGYT
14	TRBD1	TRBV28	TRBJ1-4	ASSLFRGRAVEKLF
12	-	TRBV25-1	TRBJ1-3	ASSPGGSGNTIY
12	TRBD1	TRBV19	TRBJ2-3	ASSINRGQDTQY
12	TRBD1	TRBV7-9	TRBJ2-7	ASSSRAGGGEQY
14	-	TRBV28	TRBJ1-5	ASSPDIGEGDQPQH
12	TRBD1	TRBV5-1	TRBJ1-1	ASSGGQGNTEAF
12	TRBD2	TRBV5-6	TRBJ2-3	ASSSSGRVDTQY
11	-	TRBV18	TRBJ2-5	ASSPQGQETQY
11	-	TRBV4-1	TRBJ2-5	ASSQVVPETQY
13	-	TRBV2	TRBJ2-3	ASSPERGPTDTQY
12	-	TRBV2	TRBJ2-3	ASNEGGSTDTQY
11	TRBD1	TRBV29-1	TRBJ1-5	SVDTGANQPQH
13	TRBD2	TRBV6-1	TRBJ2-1	ASTEVSGRSSEQF
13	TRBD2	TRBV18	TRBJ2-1	ASSPGTSGGNEQF
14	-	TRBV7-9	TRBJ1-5	ASSSPEGVIGQPQH
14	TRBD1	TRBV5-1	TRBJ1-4	ASSLGTGTGHEKLF
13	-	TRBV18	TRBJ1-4	ASSLQGVEGEKLF
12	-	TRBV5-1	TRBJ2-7	ASREQGSSYEQY
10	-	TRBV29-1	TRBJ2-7	SASTGVYEQY
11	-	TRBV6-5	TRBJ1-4	ATKGWGDEKLF
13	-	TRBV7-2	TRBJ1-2	ASSLRGREDYGYT
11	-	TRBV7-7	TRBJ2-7	ASSPGQIYEQY
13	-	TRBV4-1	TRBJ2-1	ASSQVTSSYNEQF
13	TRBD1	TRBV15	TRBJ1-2	ATSRENTGGYGYT
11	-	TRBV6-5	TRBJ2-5	ASSYGGEETQY
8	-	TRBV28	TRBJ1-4	ASQNEKLF
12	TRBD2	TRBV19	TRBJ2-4	ASSIAGAPNIQY
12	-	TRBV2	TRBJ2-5	ASSGNRDGQTQY
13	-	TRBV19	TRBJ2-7	ASSIAFGGVYEQY
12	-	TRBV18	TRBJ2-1	ASSSRAELVLGF
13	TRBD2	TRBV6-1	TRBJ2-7	ASSEFRLAGYEQY
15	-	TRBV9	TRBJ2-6	ASSVLGQPSGANVLT
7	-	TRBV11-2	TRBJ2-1	ASSPSGF